A single sample is the source of the 28 T cell receptor beta chains below, sequenced in a study of T cell responses to AZD1222 COVID-19 vaccine. Assay: immunoSEQ multiplex PCR; the TCRdb copy retains only in-frame clones and omits some. The sample lists fewer than 150,000 clones; approximately 93% were seen once. This sample comprised peripheral blood, obtained on day 0 of AZD1222 vaccination. These receptors were taken from an adult in good health.

The gene calls are TRBV6-5 and TRBJ2-3; 8 bases are a match to TRBD1. The germline V gene has CDR1 MNHEY and CDR2 SVGAGI. This CDR3 is built from 16 residues. J was trimmed by 0 bases and V by 4 bases; bases with no gene match: 6. DNA of the CDR3: TGTGCCAGCAGTTCCCACAGGACAGGGAGCACAGATACGCAGTATTTT. It is translated as CASSSHRTGSTDTQYF.

The table lists this clone with a few counts. This sequence joins TRBV10-3 and TRBJ1-1, with unresolved D. The germline V and J ends were trimmed by 3 bases and 5 bases, with 10 bases remaining between them. This CDR3 has 13 amino acids. Germline V CDR1 and CDR2: ENHRY, SYGVKD. CDR3 in amino acids: CAISDDGETEAFF. DNA of the CDR3: TGTGCCATCAGTGACGACGGGGAAACTGAAGCTTTCTTT.

The V call is TRBV5-1, the J call TRBJ1-1, with D tentatively TRBD1 (5 bases). The V and J ends lost 0 bases and 4 bases respectively, with 13 bases between them. This CDR3 is 15 amino acids long. Germline V gives CDR1 SGHRS, CDR2 YFSETQ. The CDR3 is CASSLDGVGGTEAFF. The CDR3 DNA sequence: TGCGCCAGCAGCTTGGATGGGGTGGGGGGCACTGAAGCTTTCTTT.

The chain couples TRBV18 to TRBJ2-7, with a weak D call TRBD1 (5 bases). Trimming removed 3 bases from V and 4 bases from J, with 16 bases in between. The germline CDR1 and CDR2 sequences are KGHSH and LQKENI. The length of the CDR3 is 15 residues. The CDR3 DNA sequence: TGTGCCAGCTCACCGGGGCCTACCCAGGCTTACGAGCAGTACTTC. Translation gives CASSPGPTQAYEQYF. The variable domain in full, with the rest retrieved from reference TRBV18 and TRBJ2-7, is NAGVMQNPRHLVRRRGQEARLRCSPMKGHSHVYWYRQLPEEGLKFMVYLQKENIIDESGMPKERFSAEFPKEGPSILRIQQVVRGDSAAYFCASSPGPTQAYEQYFGPGTRLTVT.

The rearrangement uses TRBV5-3 and TRBJ2-7; the D is unclear. TRBV5-3 is an ORF; its function is uncertain. V lost 7 bases, J lost 3 bases, and 20 bases lay in between. This CDR3 region has 15 residues. DNA of the CDR3: TGTGCCAGAGCGGTAACGAACGCAGATTACTACGAGCAGTACTTC. The encoded protein is CARAVTNADYYEQYF.

The V gene is TRBV28, the J gene TRBJ1-3; 7 bases are shared with TRBD1. J was trimmed by 0 bases and V by 6 bases; bases with no gene match: 14. The CDR3 consists of 18 residues. CDR1 is MDHEN, CDR2 SYDVKM, per germline. The CDR3 reads CASRAPPYRGSSGNTIYF. In DNA form, the CDR3 reads TGTGCCAGCAGAGCGCCCCCGTACAGGGGAAGCTCTGGAAACACCATATATTTT.

The chain uses TRBV5-4 and TRBJ2-5; tentatively, D is TRBD2 (5 bases). The CDR3 runs 15 residues. Trimming took 6 bases from V and 2 from J, leaving 17 bases between them. Germline V gives CDR1 SGHNT, CDR2 YYREEE (reference sequence). CDR3 sequence reads: CASTIAAGSQETQYF. For the CDR3, the DNA is TGTGCCAGCACCATTGCGGCGGGCAGTCAAGAGACCCAGTACTTC. Combining the CDR3 with reference TRBV5-4 and TRBJ2-5 gives the whole variable domain ETGVTQSPTHLIKTRGQQVTLRCSSQSGHNTVSWYQQALGQGPQFIFQYYREEENGRGNFPPRFSGLQFPNYSSELNVNALELDDSALYLCASTIAAGSQETQYFGPGTRLLVL.

The chain employs TRBV5-8 and TRBJ2-1; D ambiguous. The CDR3 runs 13 residues. The germline gives CDR1 SGHTS, CDR2 YDEGEE. Trimming removed 3 bases at V and 8 bases at J, with 12 bases between. The CDR3 loop is CASSSDLGHEQFF. The CDR3 DNA follows: TGTGCCAGCAGCTCCGATTTAGGCCATGAGCAGTTCTTC.

In DNA, the CDR3 is TGTGCCAGCAGCCAAGTATCCGGGGAGAGCTCCTACAATGAGCAGTTCTTC. Translation: CASSQVSGESSYNEQFF. V is TRBV3-1 (or the pseudogene TRBV3-2) and J is TRBJ2-1; the D gene is possibly TRBD2 (5 bases). Trimming stripped 1 base from V and 0 bases from J, with 13 bases between. Per germline, CDR1 LGHDT and CDR2 YNNKEL (reference sequence). The CDR3 totals 17 residues.

The CDR3 sequence: CASSLSLGDSAGYTF. The CDR3 DNA reads as TGTGCCAGCAGCCTGAGCTTGGGGGACTCAGCTGGCTACACCTTC. The V gene is TRBV3-1 (or the pseudogene TRBV3-2), the J gene TRBJ1-2, with D possibly being TRBD1 (5 bases). Germline V gene data show CDR1 as LGHDT and CDR2 as YNNKEL (reference sequence). V was shortened by 4 bases and J by 7 bases, with 19 bases between the two germline ends. This CDR3 has 15 residues.

This chain connects TRBV6-5 to TRBJ2-6; D remains unclear. The CDR3 covers 15 residues. Per the germline V gene, CDR1 is MNHEY and CDR2 is SVGAGI. Trimming left V 8 bases short and J 0 bases short, with 11 bases between. As DNA, the CDR3 is TGTGCCAGCTTTGGCGGTAACTCTGGGGCCAACGTCCTGACTTTC. The encoded protein is CASFGGNSGANVLTF.

The chain couples TRBV28 to TRBJ1-2; a possible D gene is TRBD1 (5 bases). Deletions cut 6 bases from V and 5 bases from J, with 10 bases between. CDR3 size: 12 residues. Germline loops: CDR1 MDHEN, CDR2 SYDVKM. Here the CDR3 reads CASSSGEYGYTF. The CDR3 DNA sequence: TGTGCCAGCAGCTCGGGGGAATATGGCTACACCTTC.

The chain uses TRBV6-5 and TRBJ1-5; a possible D gene is TRBD1 (5 bases). Deletions cut 5 bases from V and 3 bases from J, with 14 bases between. This CDR3 region has 15 residues. Germline CDR1 MNHEY, CDR2 SVGAGI. The CDR3 protein is CASSLSTGDNQPQHF. The CDR3, as DNA: TGTGCCAGCAGTCTATCAACAGGAGACAATCAGCCCCAGCATTTT.

This chain links TRBV9 with TRBJ1-2; a possible D gene is TRBD1 (6 bases). Trimming took off 4 bases at V and 4 bases at J, with 14 bases between the two ends. Germline CDR1 reads SGDLS; CDR2 reads YYNGEE. The CDR3 spans 14 residues. The chain's CDR3 is CASSTNPDSYGYTF. The CDR3 coding sequence is TGTGCCAGCAGCACCAACCCGGACAGCTATGGCTACACCTTC.

This clone was seen just once. This chain uses TRBV29-1 with TRBJ1-2; D unclear. Germline-derived CDR1 and CDR2 are SQVTM and ANQGSEA. Trimming pared 2 bases from V and 5 bases from J, leaving 12 bases between. The CDR3 has 13 amino acids. The CDR3 bases are TGCAGCGTTGAAAGGGAGACTGTTTATGGCTACACCTTC. This encodes CSVERETVYGYTF.

The gene calls are TRBV7-6 and TRBJ1-3; tentative D call: TRBD1 (6 bases). The germline gives CDR1 SGHVS, CDR2 FNYEAQ. V was pared by 5 bases and J by 4 bases, with 15 bases between. This CDR3 has 15 amino acids. CDR3 sequence reads: CASSGEQGTGNTIYF. The CDR3 DNA reads TGTGCCAGCAGCGGCGAGCAGGGGACGGGAAACACCATATATTTT. Using reference TRBV7-6 and TRBJ1-3 for the parts outside the CDR3, the full variable domain is GAGVSQSPRYKVTKRGQDVALRCDPISGHVSLYWYRQALGQGPEFLTYFNYEAQQDKSGLPNDRFSAERPEGSISTLTIQRTEQRDSAMYRCASSGEQGTGNTIYFGEGSWLTVV.

This sequence joins TRBV28 and TRBJ1-5, with 7 nucleotides matching TRBD1. The V and J ends lost 2 bases and 3 bases, in that order; junction bases with no gene match: 7. Germline V lookup: CDR1 MDHEN, CDR2 SYDVKM. CDR3 size: 16 residues. The CDR3 sequence is CASSLQTGFVNQPQHF. CDR3 nucleotides: TGTGCCAGCAGTTTACAGACAGGGTTTGTCAATCAGCCCCAGCATTTT. The full variable domain, its missing parts supplied by reference TRBV28 and TRBJ1-5, is DVKVTQSSRYLVKRTGEKVFLECVQDMDHENMFWYRQDPGLGLRLIYFSYDVKMKEKGDIPEGYSVSREKKERFSLILESASTNQTSMYLCASSLQTGFVNQPQHFGDGTRLSIL.

The chain is built from TRBV28 and TRBJ1-2, with 7 bases identical to TRBD1. The CDR3 totals 11 residues. The J segment lost 14 bases and the V segment lost 8 bases, leaving 11 bases of the junction unmatched. The V gene's germline CDR1 is MDHEN and CDR2 SYDVKM. Here the CDR3 DNA reads TGTGCCAGCTTAATTCGGGACAGCCTGACCTTC. Encoded protein: CASLIRDSLTF.

This chain links TRBV9 with TRBJ2-2; D unresolved. V was shortened by 3 bases and J by 9 bases, with 9 bases between the two germline ends. Germline CDR1 and CDR2: SGDLS and YYNGEE. The CDR3 has 12 residues. CDR3 loop: CASSAGSRELFF. The CDR3 DNA is TGTGCCAGCAGCGCTGGCAGCAGGGAGCTGTTTTTT.

The chain combines TRBV6-5 with TRBJ2-2; 9 bases match TRBD1. V lost 7 bases and J lost 1; bases outside the gene matches: 4. This CDR3 has 15 amino acids. Germline lookup yields CDR1 MNHEY and CDR2 SVGAGI. DNA of the CDR3: TGTGCCAGCAATAGGGACAGGGAGAACACCGGGGAGCTGTTTTTT. Translating gives CASNRDRENTGELFF.

The V and J genes are TRBV3-1 (or the pseudogene TRBV3-2) and TRBJ1-2; the match to TRBD1 covers 9 bases. Unmatched junction bases numbered 6, after V lost 5 bases and J lost 8 bases. Germline assignment: CDR1 LGHDT and CDR2 YNNKEL (reference sequence). The CDR3 is 13 amino acids. The CDR3 DNA follows: TGTGCCAGCAGCGACAGGGGGTCTAACGGCTACACCTTC. Translated, it gives CASSDRGSNGYTF.

The chain couples TRBV7-9 to TRBJ1-2, with TRBD1 as a possible D gene (5 bases). Germline CDR1 SEHNR, CDR2 FQNEAQ (reference sequence). Trimming shortened V by 3 bases and J by 5 bases, and 16 bases separated the two germline ends. CDR3 size: 15 residues. The CDR3 protein is CASSLAGTKVYGYTF. CDR3 bases: TGTGCCAGCAGCTTGGCAGGGACGAAGGTGTATGGCTACACCTTC.

The gene calls are TRBV7-9 and TRBJ2-1; TRBD1 aligns across 8 bases. Germline CDR1 reads SEHNR; CDR2 reads FQNEAQ (reference sequence). Trimming cost V 2 bases and J 6 bases; bases outside gene matches: 6. This CDR3 is built from 15 residues. Written as DNA, the CDR3 is TGTGCCAGCAGCTTACTGACAGGGGCTGGCAATGAGCAGTTCTTC. Translation: CASSLLTGAGNEQFF.

Note on this clone: Other nucleotide sequences from this sample produce the same CDR3. The genes are TRBV18 and TRBJ1-3, with D possibly TRBD1 on 6 matching bases. V was clipped by 3 bases and J by 0 bases, with 12 bases between them. This CDR3 region has 16 residues. Per germline, CDR1 KGHSH and CDR2 LQKENI. CDR3 region: CASSPGQPSSGNTIYF. CDR3 sequence (DNA): TGTGCCAGCTCACCCGGACAGCCTTCCTCTGGAAACACCATATATTTT.

The chain carries TRBV14 and TRBJ1-6; unclear D gene. Deletions cut 6 bases from V and 2 bases from J, with 11 bases between. CDR1 SGHDN and CDR2 FVKESK come from the germline V gene. The CDR3 is made up of 15 amino acids. CDR3 in amino acids: CASRRSSTYNSPLHF. The CDR3 coding sequence is TGTGCCAGCAGGCGCTCAAGCACCTATAATTCACCCCTCCACTTT.

The chain uses TRBV4-3 and TRBJ2-1, with D unresolved. V lost 4 bases and J 5 bases, leaving 12 bases between the germline ends. The CDR3 is made up of 14 amino acids. Germline V CDR1 and CDR2: LGHNA, YSLEER. The CDR3 sequence is CASSLWSSHNEQFF. Written as DNA, the CDR3 is TGCGCCAGCAGCCTGTGGTCCAGCCACAATGAGCAGTTCTTC.

With respect to this clone: The junction departs from the called germline gene at one end, perhaps through a read error. The chain couples TRBV7-3 to TRBJ2-1, with 8 bases matching TRBD2. CDR3 length: 16 amino acids. Germline V CDR1 and CDR2: SGHTA, FQGTGA. The CDR3 coding sequence is TGTGCCAGCAGCGCCCGTAGCGGGGCTCCCTATAATGAGCAGTTCTTC. It yields the protein CASSARSGAPYNEQFF. Using reference TRBV7-3 and TRBJ2-1 for the parts outside the CDR3, the full variable domain is GAGVSQTPSNKVTEKGKYVELRCDPISGHTALYWYRQSLGQGPEFLIYFQGTGAADDSGLPNDRFFAVRPEGSVSTLKIQRTERGDSAVYLCASSARSGAPYNEQFFGPGTRLTVL.

This rearrangement joins TRBV28 to TRBJ2-2; D not resolved. The CDR3 length is 14 residues. Trimming pared 3 bases from V and 2 bases from J, leaving 7 bases between. CDR1 and CDR2 from the germline V gene are MDHEN and SYDVKM. CDR3 sequence reads: CASSFYQNTGELFF. In nucleotides, the CDR3 is TGTGCCAGCAGTTTCTACCAAAACACCGGGGAGCTGTTTTTT.